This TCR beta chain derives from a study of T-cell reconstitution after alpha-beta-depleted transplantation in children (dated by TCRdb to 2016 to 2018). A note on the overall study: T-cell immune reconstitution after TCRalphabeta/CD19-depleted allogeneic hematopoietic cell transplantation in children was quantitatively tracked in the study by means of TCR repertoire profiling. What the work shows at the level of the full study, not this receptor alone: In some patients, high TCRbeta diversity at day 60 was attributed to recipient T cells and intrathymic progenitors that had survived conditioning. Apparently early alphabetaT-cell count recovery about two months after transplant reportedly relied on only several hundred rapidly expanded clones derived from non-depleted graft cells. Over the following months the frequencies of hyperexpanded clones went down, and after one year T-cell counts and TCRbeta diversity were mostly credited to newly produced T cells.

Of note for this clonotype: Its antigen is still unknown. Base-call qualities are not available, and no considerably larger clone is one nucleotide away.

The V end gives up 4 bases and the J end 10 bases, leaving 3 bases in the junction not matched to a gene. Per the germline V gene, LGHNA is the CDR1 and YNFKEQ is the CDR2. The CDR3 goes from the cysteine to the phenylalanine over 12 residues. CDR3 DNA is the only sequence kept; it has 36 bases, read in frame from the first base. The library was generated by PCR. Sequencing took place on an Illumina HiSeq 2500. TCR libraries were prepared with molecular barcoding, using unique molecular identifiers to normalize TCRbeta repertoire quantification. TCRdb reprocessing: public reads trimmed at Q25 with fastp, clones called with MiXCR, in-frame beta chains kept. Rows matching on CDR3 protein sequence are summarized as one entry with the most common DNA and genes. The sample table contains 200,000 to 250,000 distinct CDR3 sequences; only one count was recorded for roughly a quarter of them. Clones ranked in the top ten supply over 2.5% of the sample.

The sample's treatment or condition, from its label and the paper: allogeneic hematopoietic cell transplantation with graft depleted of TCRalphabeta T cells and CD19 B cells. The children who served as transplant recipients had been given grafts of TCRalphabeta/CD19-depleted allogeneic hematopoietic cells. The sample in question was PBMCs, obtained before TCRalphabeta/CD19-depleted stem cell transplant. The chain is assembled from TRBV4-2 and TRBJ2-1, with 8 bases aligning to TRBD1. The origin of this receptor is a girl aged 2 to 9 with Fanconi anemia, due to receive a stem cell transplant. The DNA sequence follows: TGTGCCAGCAGCCCGACAGGGGAGGAGCAGTTCTTC. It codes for CASSPTGEEQFF.